The 5 T cell receptor beta chains in this list originate from one sample, sequenced in a study of cytomegalovirus exposure and HLA in healthy donors. 60 Vbeta and 13 Jbeta primers were used in PCR. The table came from immunoSEQ multiplex PCR; TCRdb's copy has only in-frame clones and leaves some out. Here the sample spans under 150,000 clones, nearly 80% being singletons. The specimen sequenced was PBMCs. The receptors originated from a male donor in good health and CMV-seronegative.

This sequence joins TRBV19 and TRBJ1-5; 9 bases map to TRBD1. The V gene end was trimmed by 4 bases and the J gene end by 3 bases; junction bases not matched to a gene: 7. This CDR3 is 16 amino acids long. Germline-derived CDR1 and CDR2 are LNHDA and SQIVND (reference sequence). CDR3: CASSTSRDRANQPQHF. The CDR3 DNA is TGTGCCAGTAGTACCTCCCGGGACAGGGCCAATCAGCCCCAGCATTTT.

V gene TRBV7-3 combines with J gene TRBJ2-7; 9 bases line up with TRBD2. The V segment lost 5 bases and the J segment 6 bases; nucleotides outside the gene matches: 8. Germline values: CDR1 SGHTA, CDR2 FQGTGA. The CDR3 covers 14 residues. Here the CDR3 DNA reads TGTGCCAGCAGCGCGGGGGGGGGTGCGGGCGAGCAGTACTTC. Translating it yields CASSAGGGAGEQYF.

The chain couples TRBV11-1 to TRBJ2-7, with TRBD1 matching 10 bases. This CDR3 has 16 amino acids. Germline V gives CDR1 SGHAT, CDR2 FQDESV (reference sequence). The V gene end was trimmed by 5 bases and the J gene end by 3 bases; junction bases not matched to a gene: 10. This chain's CDR3 is CASSPRGGTGVYEQYF. The CDR3 DNA reads TGTGCCAGCAGCCCCAGAGGTGGGACAGGGGTCTACGAGCAGTACTTC.

The chain is built from TRBV7-6 and TRBJ2-5; D possibly corresponds to TRBD1 (6 bases). The J call may be mistaken, given a closer DNA end match to TRBJ2-7. CDR1 and CDR2 from the germline V gene are SGHVS and FNYEAQ. The CDR3 consists of 14 residues. CDR3 residues: CASSLSTGSYEQYF. The CDR3 DNA is TGTGCCAGCAGCTTATCGACAGGATCCTACGAGCAGTACTTC.

The chain carries TRBV7-3 and TRBJ1-1; possibly TRBD1 for D (5 bases). Germline CDR1 and CDR2: SGHTA and FQGTGA. There are 16 residues in the CDR3. V was shortened by 5 bases and J by 5 bases, with 21 bases between the two germline ends. The CDR3 reads CASSAGPQGRGTEAFF. The CDR3 bases are TGTGCCAGCAGCGCCGGGCCGCAGGGACGGGGGACTGAAGCTTTCTTT. Combining the CDR3 with reference TRBV7-3 and TRBJ1-1 gives the whole variable domain GAGVSQTPSNKVTEKGKYVELRCDPISGHTALYWYRQSLGQGPEFLIYFQGTGAADDSGLPNDRFFAVRPEGSVSTLKIQRTERGDSAVYLCASSAGPQGRGTEAFFGQGTRLTVV.